This entry lists 18 T cell receptor beta chains sequenced from one sample in a study of T cells in tuberculosis. Assay: immunoSEQ multiplex PCR; the TCRdb copy retains only in-frame clones and omits some. The data contain around 45,000 clones, about 94% of them singletons. The source material was PBMCs. The receptor set was obtained from a donor between 10 and 35 years old with latent tuberculosis or without tuberculosis infection. Some clones in this sample may be carry-over from other donors' samples.

This CDR3 is CASSLPGQGGLNEQFF. For the CDR3, the DNA is TGTGCCAGCAGCCTACCAGGACAGGGGGGATTGAATGAGCAGTTCTTC. J is TRBJ2-1 and V is TRBV4-2; 10 bases align to TRBD1. V dropped 4 bases and J dropped 7; count of bases not matched to a gene: 10. The CDR3 totals 16 residues. The germline V gene has CDR1 LGHNA and CDR2 YNFKEQ.

The rearrangement joins TRBV27 to TRBJ1-1, with 8 nucleotides matching TRBD1. Germline V lookup: CDR1 MNHEY, CDR2 SMNVEV (reference sequence). This CDR3 has 13 amino acids. Trimming took 10 bases from V and 1 from J; bases not matched to a gene: 5. CDR3 residues: CAMTTGENTEAFF. The CDR3 DNA reads TGTGCCATGACGACAGGGGAGAACACTGAAGCTTTCTTT.

The genes are TRBV7-8 and TRBJ2-7, with a tentative D call TRBD1 (6 bases). Trimming left V 5 bases short and J 6 bases short, with 20 bases between. Germline V gene lookup returns CDR1 SGHVS and CDR2 FQNEAQ. The CDR3 has 15 amino acids. CDR3 bases: TGTGCCAGCAGCCAACGTCGAACAGGGCTCGGCGAGCAGTACTTC. This gives the protein CASSQRRTGLGEQYF.

J is TRBJ2-1 and V is TRBV28, with 7 bases lining up with TRBD2. Germline-derived CDR1 and CDR2 are MDHEN and SYDVKM. V was clipped by 2 bases and J by 3 bases; unmatched bases: 1. This CDR3 is 14 amino acids long. The CDR3 bases are TGTGCCAGCAGTTTACCGGGAGGCTACAATGAGCAGTTCTTC. It specifies CASSLPGGYNEQFF.

The chain recombines TRBV28 with TRBJ2-1, with TRBD2 matching over 9 bases. This CDR3 contains 16 residues. With 8 bases clipped from V and 3 bases from J, the junction kept 11 bases outside the gene matches. Germline V gene sequence: CDR1 MDHEN, CDR2 SYDVKM. Here the CDR3 reads CASEGGASGNYNEQFF. CDR3 nucleotide sequence: TGTGCCAGCGAAGGGGGGGCTAGCGGGAACTACAATGAGCAGTTCTTC.

CDR3 sequence: CASSLYAADTQYF. Here the CDR3 DNA reads TGTGCCAGCAGCTTATATGCAGCAGATACGCAGTATTTT. V gene TRBV7-8 combines with J gene TRBJ2-3; D gene unclear. Between the trimmed V and J ends, which lost 2 bases and 4 bases, there was a span of 7 bases. The CDR3 is 13 residues long. Germline V gene data show CDR1 as SGHVS and CDR2 as FQNEAQ.

This sequence joins TRBV28 and TRBJ1-1; 8 nucleotides agree with TRBD1. In germline, CDR1 is MDHEN, CDR2 SYDVKM. The ends lost 1 base at V and 2 bases at J; junction bases unmatched: 3. The CDR3 runs 15 residues. CDR3 nucleotide sequence: TGTGCCAGCAGTTTATCGACAGGGGCCAACACTGAAGCTTTCTTT. This gives the protein CASSLSTGANTEAFF.

This clone was seen only a few times. The gene calls are TRBV5-1 and TRBJ1-5; 7 bases agree with TRBD1. The ends lost 3 bases at V and 3 bases at J; junction bases unmatched: 6. The CDR3 is made up of 15 amino acids. The germline V gene encodes CDR1 SGHRS and CDR2 YFSETQ. This CDR3 reads CASSSTTGDNQPQHF. CDR3 sequence (DNA): TGCGCCAGCAGCTCGACTACAGGGGACAATCAGCCCCAGCATTTT.

This clone was seen a single time. The rearrangement joins TRBV4-3 to TRBJ2-1; tentative D call: TRBD2 (6 bases). This CDR3 contains 15 residues. V was clipped by 1 base and J by 3 bases, with 10 bases between them. Germline-derived CDR1 and CDR2 are LGHNA and YSLEER. Here the CDR3 DNA reads TGCGCCAGCAGCCAAGTTAGCGGTAGCTACAATGAGCAGTTCTTC. This sequence encodes CASSQVSGSYNEQFF.

This chain uses TRBV19 with TRBJ2-1; TRBD2 aligns across 7 bases. Germline-derived CDR1 and CDR2 are LNHDA and SQIVND (reference sequence). CDR3 length: 15 amino acids. Trimming removed 3 bases from V and 5 bases from J; junction bases left unmatched: 7. CDR3 in DNA: TGTGCCAGTAGTATTACTCTAGCGGCCCACAATGAGCAGTTCTTC. It yields the protein CASSITLAAHNEQFF.

The chain carries TRBV27 and TRBJ2-7; D is ambiguous. V was cut by 4 bases and J by 1 base, with 5 bases left in between. Per germline, CDR1 MNHEY and CDR2 SMNVEV (reference sequence). The CDR3 totals 12 residues. The CDR3 bases are TGTGCCAGCAGTTCGTATTCCTACGAGCAGTACTTC. Translated, it gives CASSSYSYEQYF.

The chain employs TRBV6-4 and TRBJ2-2, with a weak D call TRBD2 (5 bases). Trimming removed 2 bases from V and 4 bases from J, with 5 bases in between. The CDR3 covers 13 residues. Per the germline V gene, CDR1 is MRHNA and CDR2 is SNTAGT. CDR3: CASSDEGTGELFF. The CDR3 region has the DNA TGTGCCAGCAGTGACGAGGGCACCGGGGAGCTGTTTTTT.

The chain uses TRBV4-1 and TRBJ1-4, with a tentative D call TRBD1 (5 bases). Germline V gene data show CDR1 as MGHRA and CDR2 as YSYEKL. V was pared by 0 bases and J by 3 bases, with 11 bases between. This CDR3 contains 16 residues. CDR3 nucleotides: TGCGCCAGCAGCCAAGAAAGGGGCCTGGCTAATGAAAAACTGTTTTTT. Amino acid sequence: CASSQERGLANEKLFF.

This chain uses TRBV25-1 with TRBJ2-2; 7 nucleotides align to TRBD2. There are 14 residues in the CDR3. Unmatched junction bases numbered 5, after V lost 4 bases and J lost 6 bases. Looked up from germline, CDR1 is MGHDK and CDR2 is SYGVNS. The CDR3 DNA reads TGTGCCAGCAGTGGGCTTGGGGGGGCCGGGGAGCTGTTTTTT. Translating it yields CASSGLGGAGELFF.

This clone is a singleton in its sample. This chain uses TRBV7-6 with TRBJ2-2, with no clear D. This CDR3 has 15 amino acids. CDR1 is SGHVS, CDR2 FNYEAQ, per germline. Trimming left V 3 bases short and J 0 bases short, with 8 bases between. The CDR3 region is CASSFTRTNTGELFF. In nucleotides, the CDR3 is TGTGCCAGCAGCTTCACACGCACGAACACCGGGGAGCTGTTTTTT.

The CDR3 coding sequence is TGTGCCAGCAGTTTCGCAGGGACTGGGGCCAACGTCCTGACTTTC. This encodes CASSFAGTGANVLTF. V and J are TRBV27 and TRBJ2-6; maybe TRBD1 (5 bases). Trimming stripped 3 bases from V and 2 bases from J, with 8 bases between. CDR1 MNHEY and CDR2 SMNVEV come from the germline V gene (reference sequence). CDR3 length: 15 residues. Based on the CDR3 plus reference TRBV27 and TRBJ2-6, the full variable domain is EAQVTQNPRYLITVTGKKLTVTCSQNMNHEYMSWYRQDPGLGLRQIYYSMNVEVTDKGDVPEGYKVSRKEKRNFPLILESPSPNQTSLYFCASSFAGTGANVLTFGAGSRLTVL.

The gene calls are TRBV7-9 and TRBJ2-7; TRBD1 matches 8 bases. The CDR3 is made up of 13 amino acids. The trim removed 5 bases at V and 4 bases at J, leaving 4 bases unmatched. CDR1 SEHNR and CDR2 FQNEAQ come from the germline V gene (reference sequence). The CDR3: CASSPRQGYEQYF. The DNA for the CDR3 is TGTGCCAGCAGCCCTAGACAGGGGTACGAGCAGTACTTC.

This chain connects TRBV7-2 to TRBJ2-1; 13 nucleotides agree with TRBD2. This CDR3 spans 18 amino acids. J lost 4 bases, V lost 1 base, and 7 bases had no gene match. Germline V gene data show CDR1 as SGHTA and CDR2 as FQGNSA. CDR3 bases: TGTGCCAGCAGCTTAGGGCAACTAGCGGGAGGGCTTTACAATGAGCAGTTCTTC. This encodes CASSLGQLAGGLYNEQFF.